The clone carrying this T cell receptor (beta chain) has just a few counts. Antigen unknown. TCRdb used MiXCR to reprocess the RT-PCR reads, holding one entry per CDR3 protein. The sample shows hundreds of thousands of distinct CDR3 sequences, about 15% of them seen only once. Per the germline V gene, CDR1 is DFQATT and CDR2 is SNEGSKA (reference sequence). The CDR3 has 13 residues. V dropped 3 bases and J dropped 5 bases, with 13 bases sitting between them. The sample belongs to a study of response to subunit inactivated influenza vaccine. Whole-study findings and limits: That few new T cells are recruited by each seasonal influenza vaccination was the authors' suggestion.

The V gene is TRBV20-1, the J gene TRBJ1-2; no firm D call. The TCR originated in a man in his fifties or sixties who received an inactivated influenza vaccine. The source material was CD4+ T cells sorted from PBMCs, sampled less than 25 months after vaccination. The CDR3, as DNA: TGCAGTGCTAGCCCCGACGTGATGTATGGCTACACCTTC. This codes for CSASPDVMYGYTF.